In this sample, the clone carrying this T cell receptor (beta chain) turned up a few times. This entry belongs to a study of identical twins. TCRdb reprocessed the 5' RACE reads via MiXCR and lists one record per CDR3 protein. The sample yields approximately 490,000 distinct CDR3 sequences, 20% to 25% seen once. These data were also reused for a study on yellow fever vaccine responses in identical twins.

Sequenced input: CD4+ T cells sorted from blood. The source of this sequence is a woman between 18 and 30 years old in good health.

This CDR3 is CASSWGRVYTEAFF. As DNA, the CDR3 is TGTGCCAGCAGCTGGGGCAGGGTATATACTGAAGCTTTCTTT. V is TRBV7-2 and J is TRBJ1-1, with a tentative D call TRBD1 (5 bases). CDR1 SGHTA and CDR2 FQGNSA come from the germline V gene. V lost 4 bases and J lost 5, with 14 bases in between. This CDR3 comprises 14 residues.